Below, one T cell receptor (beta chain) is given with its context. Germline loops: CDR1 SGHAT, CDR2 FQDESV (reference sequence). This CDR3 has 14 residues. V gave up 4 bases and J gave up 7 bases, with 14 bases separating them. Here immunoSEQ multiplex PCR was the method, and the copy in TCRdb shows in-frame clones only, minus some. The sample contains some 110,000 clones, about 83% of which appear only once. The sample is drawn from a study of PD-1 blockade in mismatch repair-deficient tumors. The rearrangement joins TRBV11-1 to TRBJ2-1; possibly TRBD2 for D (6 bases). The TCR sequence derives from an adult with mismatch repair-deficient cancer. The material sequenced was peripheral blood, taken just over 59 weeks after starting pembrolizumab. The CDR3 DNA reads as TGTGCCAGCAGCTACCGGGCTAGCGAAAATGAGCAGTTCTTC. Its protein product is CASSYRASENEQFF.